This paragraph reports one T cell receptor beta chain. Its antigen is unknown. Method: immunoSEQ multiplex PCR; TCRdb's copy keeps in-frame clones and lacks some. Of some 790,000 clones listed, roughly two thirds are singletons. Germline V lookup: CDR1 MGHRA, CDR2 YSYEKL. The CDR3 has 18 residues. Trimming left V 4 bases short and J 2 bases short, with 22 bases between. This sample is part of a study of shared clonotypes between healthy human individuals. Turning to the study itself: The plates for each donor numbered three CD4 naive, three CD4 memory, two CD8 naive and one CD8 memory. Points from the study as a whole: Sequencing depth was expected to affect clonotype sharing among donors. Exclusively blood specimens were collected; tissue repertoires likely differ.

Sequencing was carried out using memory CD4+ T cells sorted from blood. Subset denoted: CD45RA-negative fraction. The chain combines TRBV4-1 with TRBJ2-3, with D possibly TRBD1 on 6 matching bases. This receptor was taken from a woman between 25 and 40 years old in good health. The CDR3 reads CASSPPRLLGQDTDTQYF. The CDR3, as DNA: TGCGCCAGCAGCCCCCCCCGCCTCCTGGGACAAGACACAGATACGCAGTATTTT.